The entry that follows covers one T cell receptor beta chain sequence. This sample is part of a study of Ad26.COV2.S vaccination and SARS-CoV-2 variants. Study-level information: Donor participated within the Ad26.COV2.S arm of the COV1001 trial.

TCRdb keeps only in-frame clones here, not all; method: immunoSEQ multiplex PCR. The sample has 350,000 to 500,000 clones; 85% to 90% are singletons. Germline-derived CDR1 and CDR2 are SGHVS and FNYEAQ. The CDR3 has 12 amino acids. Trimming shortened V by 5 bases and J by 6 bases, and 10 bases separated the two germline ends. Treatment specified: some 20 received Ad26.COV2.S at low or high dose, single or two shots; about 5 received placebo; per-sample allocation not given. It was on day 63 after the first vaccine or placebo injection that samples were taken. This sample comprised peripheral blood, obtained in a trial of Ad26.COV2.S vaccine versus placebo. This TCR was sampled from a person aged 18-65 years who received the Ad26.COV2.S COVID-19 vaccine or a placebo. The rearrangement joins TRBV7-6 to TRBJ1-1; D is uncertain. For the CDR3, the DNA is TGTGCCAGCAGCCCTTTAGTGCCTGAAGCTTTCTTT. Its translation: CASSPLVPEAFF.